Shown below are 4 T cell receptor beta chains from a single sample sequenced in a study of cytomegalovirus exposure and HLA in healthy donors. Produced via immunoSEQ multiplex PCR; TCRdb's table is partial and in-frame only. The sample carries over 100,000 clones, under 90% recorded once. Sequences were obtained from PBMCs. These receptors were obtained from a man in his thirties or forties in good health and CMV-seronegative.

V and J are TRBV2 and TRBJ1-2; the D gene is possibly TRBD1 (5 bases). V lost 6 bases to trimming and J lost 6 bases, with 14 bases between them. The CDR3 is 13 amino acids. Looked up from germline, CDR1 is SNHLY and CDR2 is FYNNEI. The CDR3: CASRFQGRDGYTF. DNA for the CDR3: TGTGCCAGCAGGTTCCAGGGAAGAGATGGCTACACCTTC. The variable domain in full, with the rest retrieved from reference TRBV2 and TRBJ1-2, is EPEVTQTPSHQVTQMGQEVILRCVPISNHLYFYWYRQILGQKVEFLVSFYNNEISEKSEIFDDQFSVERPDGSNFTLKIRSTKLEDSAMYFCASRFQGRDGYTFGSGTRLTVV.

The V and J genes are TRBV11-2 and TRBJ2-3; TRBD2 agrees at 8 bases. CDR1 and CDR2 (germline): SGHAT, FQNNGV. The CDR3 is 17 amino acids. V shed 5 bases, J shed 0 bases, and the junction held 10 bases outside the gene matches. For the CDR3, the DNA is TGTGCCAGCAGCCCCTGGGATAGCGGGACTAGCACAGATACGCAGTATTTT. Translating it yields CASSPWDSGTSTDTQYF.

CDR3 nucleotides: TGTGCCAGCAGCTTAGGGGGGACAGGGGCTAATTCACCCCTCCACTTT. It yields the protein CASSLGGTGANSPLHF. V and J are TRBV7-2 and TRBJ1-6, with TRBD1 matching over 10 bases. With V trimmed by 1 base and J by 6 bases, 3 bases remained unmatched. The CDR3 runs 16 residues. Germline V lookup: CDR1 SGHTA, CDR2 FQGNSA.

V usage is TRBV7-2 and J usage is TRBJ2-7, with D tentatively TRBD2 (6 bases). Germline V gene data show CDR1 as SGHTA and CDR2 as FQGNSA. The CDR3 is 15 amino acids. Between the trimmed V and J ends, which lost 1 base and 1 base, there was a span of 11 bases. CDR3 protein: CASSLEASASYEQYF. The CDR3 DNA follows: TGTGCCAGCAGCTTAGAAGCTAGCGCGTCCTACGAGCAGTACTTC.